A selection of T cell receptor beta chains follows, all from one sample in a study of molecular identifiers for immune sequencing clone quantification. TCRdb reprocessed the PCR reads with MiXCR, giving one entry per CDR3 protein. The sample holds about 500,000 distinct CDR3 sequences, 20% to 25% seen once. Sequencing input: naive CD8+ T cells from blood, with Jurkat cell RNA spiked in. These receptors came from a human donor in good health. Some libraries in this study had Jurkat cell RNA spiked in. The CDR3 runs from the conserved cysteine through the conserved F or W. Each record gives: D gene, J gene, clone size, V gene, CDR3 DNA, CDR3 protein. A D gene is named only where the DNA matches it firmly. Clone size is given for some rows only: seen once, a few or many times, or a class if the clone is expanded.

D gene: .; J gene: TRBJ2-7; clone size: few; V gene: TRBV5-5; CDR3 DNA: TGTGCCAGCAGCCCGGGACAGACGGGGGGGTATGAGCAGTACTTC; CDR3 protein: CASSPGQTGGYEQYF
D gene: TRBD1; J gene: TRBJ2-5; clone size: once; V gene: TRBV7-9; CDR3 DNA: TGTGCCACCACGGGACAGGGGGCGGAGGAGACCCAGTACTTC; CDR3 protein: CATTGQGAEETQYF
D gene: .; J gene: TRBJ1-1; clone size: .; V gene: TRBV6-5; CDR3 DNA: TGTGCCAGCAGTTACCCCCCCTACACTGAAGCTTTCTTT; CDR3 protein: CASSYPPYTEAFF
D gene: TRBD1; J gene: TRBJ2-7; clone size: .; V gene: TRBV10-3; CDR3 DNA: TGTGCCATCAGTGAGTTTACCGGGACAGCAAGCACCTACGAGCAGTACTTC; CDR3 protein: CAISEFTGTASTYEQYF
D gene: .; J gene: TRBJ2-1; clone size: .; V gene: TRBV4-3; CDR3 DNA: TGCGCCAGCAGCCAAGAAGGTTCAGGAGCGCTAGGTGAGCAGTTCTTC; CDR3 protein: CASSQEGSGALGEQFF
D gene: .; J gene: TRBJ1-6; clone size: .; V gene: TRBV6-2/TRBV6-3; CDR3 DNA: TGTGCCAGCAATCTTGGATTTACCAATTCACCCCTCCACTTT; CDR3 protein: CASNLGFTNSPLHF
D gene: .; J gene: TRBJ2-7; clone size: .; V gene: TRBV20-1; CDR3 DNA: TGCAGTGCCAAGGCGGGCGGATCCTACGAGCAGTACTTC; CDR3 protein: CSAKAGGSYEQYF
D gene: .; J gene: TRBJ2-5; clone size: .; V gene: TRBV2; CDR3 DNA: TGTGCCGGCGGGGACATAAAAGAGACCCAGTACTTC; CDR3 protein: CAGGDIKETQYF
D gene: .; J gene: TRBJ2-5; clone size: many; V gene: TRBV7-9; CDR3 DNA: TGTGCCAGCAGCTCACAGGCGCCCCAAGAGACCCAGTACTTC; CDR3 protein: CASSSQAPQETQYF
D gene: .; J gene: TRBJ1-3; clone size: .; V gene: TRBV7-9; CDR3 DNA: TGTGCCGGCCACCTCGAAGCTCACTCAGGAAACACCACATATTTT; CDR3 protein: CAGHLEAHSGNTTYF
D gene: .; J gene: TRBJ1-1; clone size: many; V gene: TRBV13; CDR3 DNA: TGTGCCAGCAGCTCGTTAGACAAGAACACTGAAGCTTTCTTT; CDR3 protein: CASSSLDKNTEAFF
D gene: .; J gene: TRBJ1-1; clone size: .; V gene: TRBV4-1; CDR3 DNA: TGCGCCAGCAGCCATGGGGCAAGGGGCGAAGCTTTCTTT; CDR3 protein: CASSHGARGEAFF
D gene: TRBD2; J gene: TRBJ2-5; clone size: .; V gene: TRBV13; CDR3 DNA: TGTGCCGGCAGCCCAGGGACTAGCGGGAGCCGGACCCAGTACTTC; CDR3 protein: CAGSPGTSGSRTQYF
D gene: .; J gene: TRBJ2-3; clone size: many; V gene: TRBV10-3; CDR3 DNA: TGTGCCATCAGTGAGCCCCCCGAAGATACGCAGTATTTT; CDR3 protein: CAISEPPEDTQYF
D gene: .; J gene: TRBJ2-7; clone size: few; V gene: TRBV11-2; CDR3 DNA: TGTGCCAGCAGCTTTCCGGTTTCCGGGACGACCATTTTTGACGAGCAGTACTTC; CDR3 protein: CASSFPVSGTTIFDEQYF
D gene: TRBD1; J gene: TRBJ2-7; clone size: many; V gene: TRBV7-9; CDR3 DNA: TGTGCCAGCAGCTTAGCGTGGGGAGGACAGGGGGCCTACGAGCAGTACTTC; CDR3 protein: CASSLAWGGQGAYEQYF
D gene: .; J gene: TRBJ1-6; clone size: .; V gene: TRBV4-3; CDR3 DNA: TGCGCCAGCAGCCAAGAAGCGGGACGGTCCTATAATTCACCCCTCCACTTT; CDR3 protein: CASSQEAGRSYNSPLHF
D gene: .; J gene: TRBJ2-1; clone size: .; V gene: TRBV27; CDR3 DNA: TGTGCCAGCAGTCCTACAGGTTCCCCCTACAATGAGCAGTTCTTC; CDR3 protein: CASSPTGSPYNEQFF
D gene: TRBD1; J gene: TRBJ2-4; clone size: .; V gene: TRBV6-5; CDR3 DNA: TGTGCCAGCAGACCGACCGGGACAGGGGAATTGAAACCTGCCAAAAACATTCAGTACTTC; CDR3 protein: CASRPTGTGELKPAKNIQYF
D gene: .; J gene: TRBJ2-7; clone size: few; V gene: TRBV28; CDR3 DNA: TGTGCCAGCAGTTACAGGGCCCAACCCTACGAGCAGTACTTC; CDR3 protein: CASSYRAQPYEQYF
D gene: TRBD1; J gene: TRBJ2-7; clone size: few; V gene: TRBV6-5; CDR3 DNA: TGTGCCAGCAGTTATAATCCCACAGGGGGCGGCGAGCAGTACTTC; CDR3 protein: CASSYNPTGGGEQYF
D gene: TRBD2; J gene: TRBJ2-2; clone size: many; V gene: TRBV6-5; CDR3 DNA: TGTGCCAGCAGTTCCTCACCGGCGGGGGAGCACACCGGGGAGCTGTTTTTT; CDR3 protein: CASSSSPAGEHTGELFF
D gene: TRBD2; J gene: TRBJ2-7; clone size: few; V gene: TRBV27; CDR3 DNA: TGTGCCAGCAGTTTACTAGCGGGGGAATGGAAGGAGCAGTACTTC; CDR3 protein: CASSLLAGEWKEQYF
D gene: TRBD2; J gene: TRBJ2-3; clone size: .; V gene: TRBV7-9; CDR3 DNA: TGTGCCAGCAGCTTAGTTGTGGTAGCGGGAGGTCCATGGAACACAGATACGCAGTATTTT; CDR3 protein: CASSLVVVAGGPWNTDTQYF
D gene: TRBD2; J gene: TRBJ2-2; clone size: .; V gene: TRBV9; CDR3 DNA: TGTGCCAGCAGCGTAGCGGGAGGGCCGAGCGGGGAGCTGTTTTTT; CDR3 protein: CASSVAGGPSGELFF
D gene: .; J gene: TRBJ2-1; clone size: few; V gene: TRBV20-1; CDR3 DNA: TGCAGTGCGACCGGGTCTGTTTACAATGAGCAGTTCTTC; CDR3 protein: CSATGSVYNEQFF
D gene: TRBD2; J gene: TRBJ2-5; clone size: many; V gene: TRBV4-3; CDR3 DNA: TGCGCCAGCAGCCAGGGACTAGCGGGGGGAATCCAAGAGACCCAGTACTTC; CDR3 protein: CASSQGLAGGIQETQYF
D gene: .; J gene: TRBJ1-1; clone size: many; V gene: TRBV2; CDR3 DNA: TGTGCCAGCAGCGCTCAGGGTTCTGAAGCTTTCTTT; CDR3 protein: CASSAQGSEAFF
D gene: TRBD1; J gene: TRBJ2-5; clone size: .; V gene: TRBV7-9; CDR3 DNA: TGTGCCAGCAGCTTAGGAATGGACAGGGGATACCAAGAGACCCAGTACTTC; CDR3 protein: CASSLGMDRGYQETQYF
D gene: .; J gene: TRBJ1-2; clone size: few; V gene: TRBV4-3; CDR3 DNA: TGCGCCAGCAGCCAAGATCTAGTAGGACTCTATGGCTACACCTTC; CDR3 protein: CASSQDLVGLYGYTF
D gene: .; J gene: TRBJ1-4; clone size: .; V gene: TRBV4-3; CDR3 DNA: TGCGCCAGCAGCCAAAACTATCAACGGGGTGCTAATGAAAAACTGTTTTTT; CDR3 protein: CASSQNYQRGANEKLFF
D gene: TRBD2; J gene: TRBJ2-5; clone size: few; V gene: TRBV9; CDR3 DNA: TGTGCCAGCAGCGGGGGGGGAAACCAAGAGACCCAGTACTTC; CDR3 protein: CASSGGGNQETQYF
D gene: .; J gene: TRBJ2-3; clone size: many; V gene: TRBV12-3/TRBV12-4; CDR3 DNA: TGTGCCAGCGGATGGCGAGCGGATACGCAGTATTTT; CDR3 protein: CASGWRADTQYF
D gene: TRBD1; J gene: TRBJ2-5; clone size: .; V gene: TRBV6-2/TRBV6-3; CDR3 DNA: TGTGCCAGCAGTTACTCGATGGACAGGGCCGCAGAGACCCAGTACTTC; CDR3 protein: CASSYSMDRAAETQYF
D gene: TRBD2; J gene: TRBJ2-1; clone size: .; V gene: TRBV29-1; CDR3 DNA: TGCAGCGCTGGACTAGCTGACAGCAATGAGCAGTTCTTC; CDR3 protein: CSAGLADSNEQFF
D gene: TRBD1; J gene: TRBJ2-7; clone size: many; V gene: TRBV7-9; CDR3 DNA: TGTGCCAGCAGCTGGGGGACAGAGGGAGTCGAGCAGTACTTC; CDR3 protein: CASSWGTEGVEQYF
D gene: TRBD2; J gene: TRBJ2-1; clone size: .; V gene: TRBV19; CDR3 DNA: TGTGCCAGTAGTGCGACTAGCGGTTACTACAATGAGCAGTTCTTC; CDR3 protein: CASSATSGYYNEQFF
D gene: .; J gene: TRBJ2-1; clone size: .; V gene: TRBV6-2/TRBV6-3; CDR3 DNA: TGTGCCAACAGTTACGCCAATGAGCAGTTCTTC; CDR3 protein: CANSYANEQFF
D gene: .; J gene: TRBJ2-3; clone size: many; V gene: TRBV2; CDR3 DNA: TGTGCCAGCAGTGAGGACCAACGGGGAGATACGCAGTATTTT; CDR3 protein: CASSEDQRGDTQYF
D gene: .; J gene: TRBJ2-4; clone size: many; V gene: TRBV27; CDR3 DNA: TGTGCCAGCAGTTTATCGCCTACAGGACCGACTCAGTACTTC; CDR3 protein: CASSLSPTGPTQYF
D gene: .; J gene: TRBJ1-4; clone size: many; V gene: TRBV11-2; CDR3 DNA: TGTGCCAGCAGCTTATGGGAGAATAGCCCTCTTGAAAAACTGTTTTTT; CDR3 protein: CASSLWENSPLEKLFF
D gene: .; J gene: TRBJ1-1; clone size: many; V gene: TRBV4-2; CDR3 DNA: TGTGCCAGCAGCCAAGATCGGGGGGGCCTCACTGAAGCTTTCTTT; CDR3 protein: CASSQDRGGLTEAFF
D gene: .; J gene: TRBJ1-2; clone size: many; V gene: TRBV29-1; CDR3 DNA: TGCAGCGTTGAACCACACGGTCTTTTTGGCTACACCTTC; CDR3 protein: CSVEPHGLFGYTF
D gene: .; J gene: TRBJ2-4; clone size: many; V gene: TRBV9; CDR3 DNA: TGTGCCAGCAGCTCAGATGATGCCAAAAACATTCAGTACTTC; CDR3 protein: CASSSDDAKNIQYF
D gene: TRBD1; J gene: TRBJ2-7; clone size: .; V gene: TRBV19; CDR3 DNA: TGTGCCAGTAGTACTGAGACAGGGCCCTCCTACGAGCAGTACTTC; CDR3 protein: CASSTETGPSYEQYF